What follows are 24 T cell receptor beta chains derived from one specimen sequenced in a study of T cell responses to AZD1222 COVID-19 vaccine. Assay: immunoSEQ multiplex PCR; the TCRdb copy retains only in-frame clones and omits some. The sample comprises 150,000 or so clones, approximately 91% of which are singletons, and about 3.8% rests with the top ten. Source: peripheral blood, taken 28 days after the second AZD1222 dose. Receptor source: an adult who received the AZD1222 COVID-19 vaccine.

The chain links TRBV6-6 to TRBJ1-6; D remains ambiguous. Trimming shortened V by 3 bases and J by 10 bases, and 13 bases separated the two germline ends. The length of the CDR3 is 14 residues. From germline, CDR1 is MNHNY and CDR2 SVGAGI (reference sequence). CDR3 coding DNA: TGTGCCAGCAGTTATCAGAGGACCGGGTCACCCCTCCACTTT. Protein: CASSYQRTGSPLHF.

V and J are TRBV2 and TRBJ1-1, with a weak D call TRBD1 (5 bases). Trimming removed 1 base from V and 1 base from J, with 13 bases in between. The germline CDR1 and CDR2 sequences are SNHLY and FYNNEI. This CDR3 has 16 residues. The CDR3 loop reads CASSEGPTVPNTEAFF. For the CDR3, the DNA is TGTGCCAGCAGTGAAGGGCCGACAGTGCCGAACACTGAAGCTTTCTTT.

V is TRBV6-5 and J is TRBJ2-5; the D gene could be TRBD1 or TRBD2 (5 bases each). This CDR3 has 13 residues. Between the trimmed V and J ends, which lost 7 bases and 9 bases, there was a span of 18 bases. Germline CDR1 and CDR2: MNHEY and SVGAGI. The CDR3 here is CASTGPLGVAQYF. DNA of the CDR3: TGTGCCAGCACCGGGCCGTTGGGGGTCGCCCAGTACTTC.

V gene TRBV2 combines with J gene TRBJ1-3; D possibly corresponds to TRBD1 (5 bases). V shed 4 bases and J shed 1 base, with 14 bases lying between them. The germline V gene has CDR1 SNHLY and CDR2 FYNNEI. The CDR3 contains 16 residues. CDR3 nucleotide sequence: TGTGCCAGCAGTGTCTATCAGGGTTCATCTGGAAACACCATATATTTT. Its translation is CASSVYQGSSGNTIYF. Filled out from reference TRBV2 and TRBJ1-3, the complete variable domain reads EPEVTQTPSHQVTQMGQEVILRCVPISNHLYFYWYRQILGQKVEFLVSFYNNEISEKSEIFDDQFSVERPDGSNFTLKIRSTKLEDSAMYFCASSVYQGSSGNTIYFGEGSWLTVV.

This rearrangement joins TRBV9 to TRBJ1-1, with D perhaps TRBD1 (6 bases). The CDR3 runs 15 residues. Germline-derived CDR1 and CDR2 are SGDLS and YYNGEE. V dropped 0 bases and J dropped 0 bases, with 9 bases sitting between them. The CDR3 sequence: CASSVGGALNTEAFF. In DNA form, the CDR3 reads TGTGCCAGCAGCGTAGGGGGGGCATTGAACACTGAAGCTTTCTTT.

This chain links TRBV25-1 with TRBJ2-5; D remains unclear. The CDR3 covers 14 residues. CDR1 and CDR2 from the germline V gene are MGHDK and SYGVNS. V was clipped by 0 bases and J by 3 bases, with 8 bases between them. The CDR3 spells CASSEYNREETQYF. The CDR3, as DNA: TGTGCCAGCAGTGAATATAACAGAGAAGAGACCCAGTACTTC.

The CDR3 DNA reads as TGTGCCTGGAGTCTTCGGTTTACAGGGGGCTTTTCGAGTCCAATCCCTGAAGCTTTCTTT. Translation: CAWSLRFTGGFSSPIPEAFF. The V gene is TRBV30, the J gene TRBJ1-1, with 9 positions matching TRBD1. The CDR3 loop spans 20 amino acids. The trim removed 2 bases at V and 6 bases at J, leaving 25 bases unmatched. Per germline, CDR1 GTSNPN and CDR2 SVGIG (reference sequence).

In this sample, this clone turned up once. The chain has TRBV7-9 and TRBJ1-2; possible D gene TRBD1, 5 bases. V was pared by 6 bases and J by 4 bases, with 12 bases between. This CDR3 has 13 residues. Germline V CDR1 and CDR2: SEHNR, FQNEAQ (reference sequence). The CDR3 DNA is TGTGCCAGCAGGGGACTAGTTTTCTATGGCTACACCTTC. Translating it yields CASRGLVFYGYTF.

This clone was picked up one time. Here the CDR3 reads CASSLVGEESGNTIYF. The DNA of the CDR3 is TGCGCCAGCAGCTTGGTTGGGGAGGAATCTGGAAACACCATATATTTT. The V and J genes are TRBV5-1 and TRBJ1-3; no clear D gene. Trimming shortened V by 0 bases and J by 1 base, and 11 bases separated the two germline ends. The CDR3 sequence is 16 residues long. Germline V CDR1 and CDR2: SGHRS, YFSETQ.

The V call is TRBV21-1, the J call TRBJ2-2. TRBV21-1 is listed as a pseudogene. CDR3 length equals 12 residues. The CDR3 is CARGGYTGELFF. In DNA form, the CDR3 reads TGCGCTCGAGGGGGGTACACCGGGGAGCTGTTTTTT.

The table lists this clone with a count of one. This sequence joins TRBV5-1 and TRBJ2-2, with D maybe TRBD2 (6 bases). The ends were cut back, 7 bases at V and 4 bases at J, with 17 bases in the middle. This CDR3 spans 15 amino acids. Germline V gene data show CDR1 as SGHRS and CDR2 as YFSETQ. In DNA, the CDR3 is TGCGCCAGCGTGGAGGGCGCGGGGTTCACCGGGGAGCTGTTTTTT. Its translation is CASVEGAGFTGELFF.

The rearrangement joins TRBV4-2 to TRBJ1-1, with D tentatively TRBD1 (5 bases). This CDR3 spans 14 amino acids. Between the trimmed V and J ends, which lost 5 bases and 1 base, there was a span of 11 bases. Germline V gives CDR1 LGHNA, CDR2 YNFKEQ. The CDR3: CASSARRGNTEAFF. Here the CDR3 DNA reads TGTGCCAGCAGCGCACGTAGGGGGAACACTGAAGCTTTCTTT.

The CDR3 region has the DNA TGTGCCAGCAGAGAGGGCGGACTAGCGGGGGGGTGGTACCAAGAGACCCAGTACTTC. Amino acid sequence: CASREGGLAGGWYQETQYF. The rearrangement uses TRBV2 and TRBJ2-5; TRBD2 aligns across 15 bases. V lost 6 bases, J lost 0 bases, and 11 bases stayed unmatched. CDR1 and CDR2 (germline): SNHLY, FYNNEI. The CDR3 length is 19 residues.

The chain is built from TRBV6-5 and TRBJ1-5; D gene ambiguous. The V gene's germline CDR1 is MNHEY and CDR2 SVGAGI. The V end was cut by 5 bases, the J end by 1 base, with 6 bases between. The CDR3 extends over 13 amino acids. The CDR3 DNA sequence: TGTGCCAGCAGTCGGGCGAGCAATCAGCCCCAGCATTTT. Residues: CASSRASNQPQHF.

The chain is built from TRBV5-6 and TRBJ1-1; no reliable D call. From germline, CDR1 is SGHDT and CDR2 YYEEEE. Trimming shortened V by 1 base and J by 1 base, and 8 bases separated the two germline ends. The CDR3 is 14 amino acids. CDR3 bases: TGTGCCAGCAGCTTGTGGGCAGCGAACACTGAAGCTTTCTTT. Residues: CASSLWAANTEAFF.

The gene calls are TRBV19 and TRBJ2-1; 7 bases are a match to TRBD2. Germline V lookup: CDR1 LNHDA, CDR2 SQIVND (reference sequence). The V and J ends lost 7 bases and 1 base, in that order; junction bases with no gene match: 10. The CDR3 length is 16 residues. The DNA for the CDR3 is TGTGCCAGTAAGTCCAGCGGGGCATTTTCCTACAATGAGCAGTTCTTC. Protein: CASKSSGAFSYNEQFF.

The chain has TRBV2 and TRBJ2-3; D possibly corresponds to TRBD2 (7 bases). This CDR3 comprises 14 residues. Germline V lookup: CDR1 SNHLY, CDR2 FYNNEI. Trimming stripped 7 bases from V and 6 bases from J, with 17 bases between. Written as DNA, the CDR3 is TGTGCCAGCACCAGAGGAGGGGGGGCGGATACGCAGTATTTT. This encodes CASTRGGGADTQYF.

V usage is TRBV3-1 (or the pseudogene TRBV3-2) and J usage is TRBJ2-3; 9 bases are shared with TRBD2. The V and J ends lost 1 base and 2 bases, in that order; junction bases with no gene match: 4. CDR3 length equals 16 residues. CDR1 is LGHDT, CDR2 YNNKEL, per germline (reference sequence). The CDR3 is CASSQGLAAPTDTQYF. The CDR3 DNA reads as TGTGCCAGCAGCCAAGGACTAGCGGCCCCCACAGATACGCAGTATTTT.

CDR3 in DNA: TGCGCCAGCAGTGTCGGTCCAGATACAGATACGCAGTATTTT. It codes for CASSVGPDTDTQYF. This sequence joins TRBV10-2 and TRBJ2-3; no reliable D call. V was pared by 4 bases and J by 3 bases, with 11 bases between. CDR1 is WSHSY and CDR2 is SAAADI in the germline V gene. CDR3 size: 14 residues.

The rearrangement joins TRBV11-2 to TRBJ2-3, with D perhaps assigned TRBD1 or TRBD2 (6 bases each). With 5 bases removed from V and 4 bases from J, the gap between germline ends came to 10 bases. Germline V gives CDR1 SGHAT, CDR2 FQNNGV. CDR3 length: 13 amino acids. In DNA form, the CDR3 reads TGTGCCAGCAGCACCGGGGGCCCAGATACGCAGTATTTT. Translating it yields CASSTGGPDTQYF.

The chain carries TRBV6-1 and TRBJ1-4, with TRBD1 matching 8 bases. After removal of 1 base from V and 5 bases from J, the junction contained 3 bases not matched to a gene. Germline-derived CDR1 and CDR2 are MNHNS and SASEGT. This CDR3 is built from 15 residues. Here the CDR3 DNA reads TGTGCCAGCAGTGAAGGCTCAGGGGGCAATGAAAAACTGTTTTTT. It encodes CASSEGSGGNEKLFF.

This chain joins TRBV2 and TRBJ2-5, with 9 positions matching TRBD1. The CDR3 sequence is 15 residues long. The V gene's germline CDR1 is SNHLY and CDR2 FYNNEI. V trimming: 7 bases; J trimming: 1 base; junction bases outside the gene matches: 7. CDR3 sequence: CASMYRGRRQETQYF. The CDR3 coding sequence is TGTGCCAGCATGTACAGGGGGCGCCGCCAAGAGACCCAGTACTTC.

Note on this clone: Its ends do not fully match the called genes, so a read error is possible. The chain joins TRBV19 to TRBJ2-3; D might be TRBD1 or TRBD2, each matching 5 bases. This CDR3 comprises 16 residues. CDR1 LNHDA and CDR2 SQIVND come from the germline V gene (reference sequence). The CDR3 sequence: CASSTRTLSSIDTQYF. CDR3 bases: TGTGCCAGTAGTACCCGGACACTCTCTAGCATAGATACGCAGTATTTT.

The V and J genes are TRBV29-1 and TRBJ1-2; D unclear. Trimming stripped 0 bases from V and 2 bases from J, with 16 bases between. In germline, CDR1 is SQVTM, CDR2 ANQGSEA. The CDR3 runs 16 residues. The CDR3 spells CSVEDSRAEPNYGYTF. The DNA of the CDR3 is TGCAGCGTTGAAGATAGCCGGGCGGAACCCAACTATGGCTACACCTTC.